This TCR beta chain originates from a study of T cells in Graves' hyperthyroidism and ophthalmopathy. Study-wide results and caveats: Most expanded thyroid clonotypes above 0.001 also appeared in blood.

TCR beta CDR3 regions were amplified from RNA transcripts. The HTBI primer set served for first-round RT-PCR of the TCR CDR3. Each CDR3 protein gets one entry after TCRdb re-called the multiplex PCR reads with MiXCR. The sample has approximately 600,000 distinct CDR3 sequences; 13% to 15% are singletons. There are many counts of this clonotype. Antigen specificity is unknown. This CDR3 is 16 amino acids long. Germline CDR1 is SGHAT and CDR2 is FQNNGV. The germline V and J ends were trimmed by 6 bases and 4 bases, with 20 bases remaining between them. The source is a woman under 30 with Graves' ophthalmopathy. The sequenced sample was blood. This chain uses TRBV11-2 with TRBJ2-3, with D hard to call. CDR3 DNA sequence: TGTGCCAGCAGTCTCGGTCTGGGCCGGGTCGCAGATACGCAGTATTTT. The encoded protein is CASSLGLGRVADTQYF.